This T cell receptor beta chain was retrieved from a study of cytomegalovirus exposure and HLA in healthy donors. Study conclusions and caveats: For most TCR beta V segments, an earlier analysis put the productive rate at about 87% or about 30% of the time. Apparent HLA restriction characterized most CMV-associated TCR beta chains in a later analysis. In a later analysis, productive TCRs from donors in an Asian-associated ancestry cluster reportedly carried fewer N-insertions than the cohort mean.

Primers for the PCR totalled 60 Vbeta and 13 Jbeta. Profiling relied on immunoSEQ multiplex PCR, and the TCRdb table lists in-frame clones only, not all of them. There are 140,000 to 150,000 clones in the sample; around 78% occur only once, and roughly 2.4% lies in the top ten. On this clone itself: What it binds is not known.

The origin of this receptor is a woman aged 18 to 35 in good health and CMV-seropositive. Input material: PBMCs.

CDR3 in DNA: TGTGCCAGCAGCTTAGCGGAGTATAGAAACACCATATATTTT. This encodes CASSLAEYRNTIYF. The chain has TRBV7-2 and TRBJ1-3; D is unresolved. The germline gives CDR1 SGHTA, CDR2 FQGNSA. The CDR3 sequence is 14 residues long. V lost 0 bases and J 5 bases, leaving 8 bases between the germline ends.